The rows below give T cell receptor beta chains drawn from one sample of a study of blood T cells in healthy people across ages. A single record per CDR3 protein comes from TCRdb applying MiXCR to the 5' RACE reads. The repertoire consists of more than 450,000 distinct CDR3 sequences, with roughly a quarter occurring once and the leading ten covering about 3.3%. The sample also formed part of further work on T cells of mothers and their children.

The sample comprised blood. These receptors all stem from a boy aged 2 to 9 in good health. The CDR3 runs from the conserved cysteine through the conserved F or W. The D gene is left open where the match is weak. Clone size is not always given. Where it is, it says once, few, many or a class for expanded clones.

J gene | clone size | D gene | V gene | CDR3 length | CDR3 DNA | CDR3 protein
TRBJ2-1 | - | TRBD2 | TRBV7-2 | 15 | TGTGCCAGCAGCTTATGGACTAGCGGGGAAAATGAGCAGTTCTTC | CASSLWTSGENEQFF
TRBJ1-2 | - | - | TRBV10-3 | 11 | TGTGCCATCACCGGGGGCGATGGCTACACCTTC | CAITGGDGYTF
TRBJ2-1 | few | TRBD1 | TRBV7-2 | 15 | TGTGCCAGCAGCCCGGACAGGGCGGCCTACAATGAGCAGTTCTTC | CASSPDRAAYNEQFF
TRBJ2-5 | many | - | TRBV12-3/TRBV12-4 | 12 | TGTGCCAGCAGTTTATTCAGGGAGACCCAGTACTTC | CASSLFRETQYF
TRBJ2-7 | - | - | TRBV11-2 | 15 | TGTGCCGGTCCGACGGAACAGGAAGGCTCCTACGAGCAGTACTTC | CAGPTEQEGSYEQYF
TRBJ2-5 | - | TRBD2 | TRBV19 | 13 | TGTGCCAGCTCCGGGACTAGATCCGAGACCCAGTACTTC | CASSGTRSETQYF
TRBJ1-4 | few | - | TRBV7-9 | 12 | TGTGCCAGCAGCCCAGGGCATGGGAAACTGTTTTTT | CASSPGHGKLFF
TRBJ2-1 | - | - | TRBV25-1 | 14 | TGTGCCAGCAGGGAAAAGAGCTCCTACAATGAGCAGTTCTTC | CASREKSSYNEQFF
TRBJ2-5 | few | - | TRBV5-6 | 15 | TGTGCCAGCAGCTCCGTGGTAGGGCTCCAAGAGACCCAGTACTTC | CASSSVVGLQETQYF
TRBJ2-7 | - | TRBD2 | TRBV5-1 | 16 | TGCGCCAGCGGTCCAACTAGCGGGAGGCCTTCCTACGAGCAGTACTTC | CASGPTSGRPSYEQYF
TRBJ2-2 | - | TRBD1 | TRBV6-5 | 14 | TGTGCCGGCGCCCCCGGACAGGACACCGGGGAGCTGTTTTTT | CAGAPGQDTGELFF
TRBJ2-3 | - | - | TRBV28 | 11 | TGTGCCAGCGTTAGCAGAGATACGCAGTATTTT | CASVSRDTQYF
TRBJ2-2 | - | - | TRBV14 | 13 | TGTGCCAGCAGCCAATCTCTATCCGGGGAGCTGTTTTTT | CASSQSLSGELFF
TRBJ2-4 | - | TRBD1 | TRBV7-8 | 15 | TGTGCCAGCAGCCGCCCAGAGGGGGCGGGAAACATTCAGTACTTC | CASSRPEGAGNIQYF
TRBJ2-1 | - | TRBD1 | TRBV27 | 15 | TGTGCCAGCAGTTTCGGGACAGGGATCTACAATGAGCAGTTCTTC | CASSFGTGIYNEQFF
TRBJ2-1 | few | - | TRBV7-2 | 16 | TGTGCCAGCAGCCCCTCAGGTTGGGACTCCTACAATGAGCAGTTCTTC | CASSPSGWDSYNEQFF
TRBJ2-5 | few | - | TRBV5-1 | 14 | TGCGCCAGCAGCTTGGGCCCTGACCGGGAGACCCAGTACTTC | CASSLGPDRETQYF
TRBJ2-7 | - | TRBD1 | TRBV19 | 15 | TGTGCCAGTAGTTTTGCCGGGACAGCCCCCTACGAGCAGTACTTC | CASSFAGTAPYEQYF
TRBJ2-1 | - | - | TRBV6-2/TRBV6-3 | 13 | TGTGCCAGCAGTTACTTCTCCTACAATGAGCAGTTCTTC | CASSYFSYNEQFF
TRBJ2-7 | - | - | TRBV10-3 | 12 | TGTGCCATCAGTGGTAACGGGGAAGGGCAGTACTTC | CAISGNGEGQYF
TRBJ2-4 | - | TRBD2 | TRBV6-5 | 17 | TGTGCCAGCAGTCCGAGCGGGAGTACATCAGCCAAAAACATTCAGTACTTC | CASSPSGSTSAKNIQYF
TRBJ2-3 | - | - | TRBV29-1 | 13 | TGCAGCGTTGCCAGGGGGAGGGGAGATACGCAGTATTTT | CSVARGRGDTQYF
TRBJ2-7 | many | - | TRBV11-2 | 14 | TGTGCCAGCAGCTTATTAGGGGGGTCCTACGAGCAGTACTTC | CASSLLGGSYEQYF
TRBJ1-1 | few | - | TRBV7-9 | 13 | TGTGCCGCTACGGGGCAGGGCAACACTGAAGCTTTCTTT | CAATGQGNTEAFF
TRBJ2-1 | few | - | TRBV2 | 14 | TGTGCCGGCATGACACCTAGCTCCTACAATGAGCAGTTCTTC | CAGMTPSSYNEQFF
TRBJ2-6 | few | - | TRBV6-5 | 15 | TGTGCCAGCAGTTACCAGGGAACTGGGGCCAACGTCCTGACTTTC | CASSYQGTGANVLTF